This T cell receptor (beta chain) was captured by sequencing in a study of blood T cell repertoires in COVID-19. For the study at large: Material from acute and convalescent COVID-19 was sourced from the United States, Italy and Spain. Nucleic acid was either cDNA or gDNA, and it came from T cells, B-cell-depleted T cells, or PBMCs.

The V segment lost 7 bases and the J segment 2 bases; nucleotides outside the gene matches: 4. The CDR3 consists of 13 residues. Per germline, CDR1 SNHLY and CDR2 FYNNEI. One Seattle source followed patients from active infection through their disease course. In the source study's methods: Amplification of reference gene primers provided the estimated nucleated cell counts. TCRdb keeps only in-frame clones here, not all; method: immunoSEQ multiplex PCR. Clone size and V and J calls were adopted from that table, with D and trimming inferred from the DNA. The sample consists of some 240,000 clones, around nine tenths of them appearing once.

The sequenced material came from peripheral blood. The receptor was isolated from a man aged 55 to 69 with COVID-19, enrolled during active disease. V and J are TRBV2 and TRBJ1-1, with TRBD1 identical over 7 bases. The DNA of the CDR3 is TGTGCCAGCACCCAGGGGGTCAACACTGAAGCTTTCTTT. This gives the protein CASTQGVNTEAFF.